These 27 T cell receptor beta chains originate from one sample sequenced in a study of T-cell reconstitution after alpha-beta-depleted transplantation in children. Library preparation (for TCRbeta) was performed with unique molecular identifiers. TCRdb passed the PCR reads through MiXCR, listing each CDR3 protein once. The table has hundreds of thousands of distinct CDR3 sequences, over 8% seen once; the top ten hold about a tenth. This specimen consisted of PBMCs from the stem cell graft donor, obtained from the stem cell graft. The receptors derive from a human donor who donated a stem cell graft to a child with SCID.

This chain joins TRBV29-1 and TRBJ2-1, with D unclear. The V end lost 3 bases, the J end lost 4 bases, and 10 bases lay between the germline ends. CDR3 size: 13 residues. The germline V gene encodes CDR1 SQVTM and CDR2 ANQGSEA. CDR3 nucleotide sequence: TGCAGCGTTGAGGGTGGCGTTTACAATGAGCAGTTCTTC. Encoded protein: CSVEGGVYNEQFF.

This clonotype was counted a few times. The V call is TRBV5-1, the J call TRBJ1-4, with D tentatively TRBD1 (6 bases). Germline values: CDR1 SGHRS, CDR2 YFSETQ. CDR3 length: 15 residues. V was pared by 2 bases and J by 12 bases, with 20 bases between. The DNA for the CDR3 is TGCGCCAGCAGCTTAGGGGGGACCGCTATTGTGGAACTGTTTTTT. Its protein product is CASSLGGTAIVELFF.

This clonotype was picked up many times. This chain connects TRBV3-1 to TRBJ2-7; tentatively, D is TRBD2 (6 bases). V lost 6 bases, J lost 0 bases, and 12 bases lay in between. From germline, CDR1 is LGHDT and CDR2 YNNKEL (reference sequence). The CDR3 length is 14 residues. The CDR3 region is CASRPRTNSYEQYF. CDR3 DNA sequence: TGTGCCAGCAGGCCCCGGACTAACTCCTACGAGCAGTACTTC.

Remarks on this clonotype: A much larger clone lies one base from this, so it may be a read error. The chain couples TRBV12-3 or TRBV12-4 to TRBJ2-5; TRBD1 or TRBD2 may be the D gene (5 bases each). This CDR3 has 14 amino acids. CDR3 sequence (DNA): TGTGCCAGCAGCTCGGGACGGATCCAAAAGACCCAGTACTTC. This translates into CASSSGRIQKTQYF.

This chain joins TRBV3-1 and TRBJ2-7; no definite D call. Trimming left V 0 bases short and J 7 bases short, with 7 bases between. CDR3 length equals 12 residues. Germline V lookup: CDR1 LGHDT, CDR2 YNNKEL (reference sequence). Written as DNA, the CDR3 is TGTGCCAGCAGCCAAGATCATCTGGAGCAGTACTTC. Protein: CASSQDHLEQYF.

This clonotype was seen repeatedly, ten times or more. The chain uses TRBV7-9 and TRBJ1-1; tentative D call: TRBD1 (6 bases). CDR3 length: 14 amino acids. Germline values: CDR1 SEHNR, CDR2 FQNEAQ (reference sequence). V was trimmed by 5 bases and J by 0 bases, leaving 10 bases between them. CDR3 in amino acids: CASSRTGMNTEAFF. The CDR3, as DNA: TGTGCCAGCAGCCGTACAGGGATGAACACTGAAGCTTTCTTT.

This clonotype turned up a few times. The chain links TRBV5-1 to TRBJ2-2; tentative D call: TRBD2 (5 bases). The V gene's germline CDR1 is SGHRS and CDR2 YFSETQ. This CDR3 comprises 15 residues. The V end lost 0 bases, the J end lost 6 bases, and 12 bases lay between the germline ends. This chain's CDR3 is CASSLDARASGELFF. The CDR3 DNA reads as TGCGCCAGCAGCTTGGACGCGAGGGCGTCCGGGGAGCTGTTTTTT. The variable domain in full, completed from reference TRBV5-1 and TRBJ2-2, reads KAGVTQTPRYLIKTRGQQVTLSCSPISGHRSVSWYQQTPGQGLQFLFEYFSETQRNKGNFPGRFSGRQFSNSRSEMNVSTLELGDSALYLCASSLDARASGELFFGEGSRLTVL.

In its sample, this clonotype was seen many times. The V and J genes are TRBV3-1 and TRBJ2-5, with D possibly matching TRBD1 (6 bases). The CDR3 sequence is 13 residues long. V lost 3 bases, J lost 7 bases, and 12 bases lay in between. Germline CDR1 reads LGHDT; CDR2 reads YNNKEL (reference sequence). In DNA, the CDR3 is TGTGCCAGCAGCCATTGGGGGCCGGGGACCCAGTACTTC. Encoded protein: CASSHWGPGTQYF.

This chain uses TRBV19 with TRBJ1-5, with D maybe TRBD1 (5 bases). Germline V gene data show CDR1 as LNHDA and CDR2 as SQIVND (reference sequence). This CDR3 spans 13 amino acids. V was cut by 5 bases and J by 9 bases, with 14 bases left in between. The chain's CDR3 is CASSPGTDLPQHF. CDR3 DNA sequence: TGTGCCAGTAGTCCCGGGACGGATCTGCCCCAGCATTTT.

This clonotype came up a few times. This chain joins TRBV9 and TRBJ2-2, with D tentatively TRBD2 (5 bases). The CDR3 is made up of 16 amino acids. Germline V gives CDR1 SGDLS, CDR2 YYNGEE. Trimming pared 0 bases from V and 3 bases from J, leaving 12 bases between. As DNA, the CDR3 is TGTGCCAGCAGCGTAGCTAATCCGGGGTACACCGGGGAGCTGTTTTTT. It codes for CASSVANPGYTGELFF.

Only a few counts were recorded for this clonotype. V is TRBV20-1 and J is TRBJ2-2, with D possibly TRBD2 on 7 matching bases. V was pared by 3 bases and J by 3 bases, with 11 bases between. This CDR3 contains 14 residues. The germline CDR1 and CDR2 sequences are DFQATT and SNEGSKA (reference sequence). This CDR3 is CSARGGADTGELFF. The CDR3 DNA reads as TGCAGTGCTAGGGGGGGGGCGGACACCGGGGAGCTGTTTTTT.

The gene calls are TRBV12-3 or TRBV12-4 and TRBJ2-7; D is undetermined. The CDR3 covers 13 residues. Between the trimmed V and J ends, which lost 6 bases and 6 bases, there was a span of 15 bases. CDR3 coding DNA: TGTGCCAGCAGCCTCCCCCCGGGCCCCGAGCAGTACTTC. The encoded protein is CASSLPPGPEQYF.

CDR3 sequence: CASSQEFGLVSHEQFF. CDR3 sequence (DNA): TGCGCCAGCAGCCAAGAATTCGGACTAGTTTCTCATGAGCAGTTCTTC. This chain connects TRBV4-1 to TRBJ2-1; the match to TRBD2 covers 7 bases. The CDR3 has 16 residues. The V gene end was trimmed by 0 bases and the J gene end by 8 bases; junction bases not matched to a gene: 10. Germline CDR1 MGHRA, CDR2 YSYEKL.

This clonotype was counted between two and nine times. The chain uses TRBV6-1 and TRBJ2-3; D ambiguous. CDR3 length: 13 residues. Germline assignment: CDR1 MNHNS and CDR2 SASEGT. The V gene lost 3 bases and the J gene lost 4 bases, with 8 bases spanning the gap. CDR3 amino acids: CASSDLVSDTQYF. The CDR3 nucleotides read TGTGCCAGCAGTGACCTAGTCTCAGATACGCAGTATTTT.

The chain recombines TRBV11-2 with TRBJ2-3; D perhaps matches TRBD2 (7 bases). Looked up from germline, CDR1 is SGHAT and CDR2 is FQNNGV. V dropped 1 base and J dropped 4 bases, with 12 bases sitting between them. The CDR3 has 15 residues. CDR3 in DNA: TGTGCCAGCAGCTTAGGGCGGGGGCGCCCAGATACGCAGTATTTT. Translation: CASSLGRGRPDTQYF.

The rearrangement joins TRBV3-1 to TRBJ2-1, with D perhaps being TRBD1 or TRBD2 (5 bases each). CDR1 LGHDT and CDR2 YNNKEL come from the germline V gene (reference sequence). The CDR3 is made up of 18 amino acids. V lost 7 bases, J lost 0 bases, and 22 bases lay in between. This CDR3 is CASTPSPGWESSYNEQFF. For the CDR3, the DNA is TGTGCCAGCACCCCAAGCCCAGGGTGGGAGAGCTCCTACAATGAGCAGTTCTTC.

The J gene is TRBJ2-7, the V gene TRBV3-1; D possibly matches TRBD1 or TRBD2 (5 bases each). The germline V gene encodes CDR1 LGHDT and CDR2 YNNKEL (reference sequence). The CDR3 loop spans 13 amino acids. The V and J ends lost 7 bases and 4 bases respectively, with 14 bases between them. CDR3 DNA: TGTGCCAGCACCACGAATGGGGGTTACGAGCAGTACTTC. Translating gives CASTTNGGYEQYF.

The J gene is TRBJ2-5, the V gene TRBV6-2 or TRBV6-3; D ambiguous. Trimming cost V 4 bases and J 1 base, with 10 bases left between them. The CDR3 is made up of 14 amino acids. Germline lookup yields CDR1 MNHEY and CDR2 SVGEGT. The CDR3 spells CASSSPSAQETQYF. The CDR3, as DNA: TGTGCCAGCAGTTCCCCCTCCGCCCAAGAGACCCAGTACTTC.

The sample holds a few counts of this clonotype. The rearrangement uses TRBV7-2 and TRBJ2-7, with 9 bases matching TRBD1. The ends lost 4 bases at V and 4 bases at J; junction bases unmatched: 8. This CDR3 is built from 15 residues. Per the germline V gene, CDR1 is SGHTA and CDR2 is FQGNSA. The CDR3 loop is CASSSLRDREYEQYF. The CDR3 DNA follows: TGTGCCAGCAGCTCCCTCCGGGACAGGGAATACGAGCAGTACTTC.

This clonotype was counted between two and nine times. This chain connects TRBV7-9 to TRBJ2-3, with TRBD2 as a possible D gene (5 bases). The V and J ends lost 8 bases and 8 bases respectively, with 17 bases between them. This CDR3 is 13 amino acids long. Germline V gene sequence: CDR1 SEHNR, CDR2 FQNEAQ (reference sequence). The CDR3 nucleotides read TGTGCCAGCGGGAGCGGAGTTTTGGGTACGCAGTATTTT. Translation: CASGSGVLGTQYF.

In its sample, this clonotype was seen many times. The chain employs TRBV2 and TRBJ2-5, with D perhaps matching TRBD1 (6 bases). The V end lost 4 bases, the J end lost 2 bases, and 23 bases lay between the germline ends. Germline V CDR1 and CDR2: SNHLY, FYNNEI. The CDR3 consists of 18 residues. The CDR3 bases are TGTGCCAGCAGTGGGGCAGGTGGGACGCCAGGGGATCAAGAGACCCAGTACTTC. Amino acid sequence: CASSGAGGTPGDQETQYF.

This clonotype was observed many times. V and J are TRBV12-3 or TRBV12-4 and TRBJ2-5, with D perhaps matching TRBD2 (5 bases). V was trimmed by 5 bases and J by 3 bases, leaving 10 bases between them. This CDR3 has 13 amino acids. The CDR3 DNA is TGTGCCAGCAGTCTGGAGGTTGAAGAGACCCAGTACTTC. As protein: CASSLEVEETQYF.

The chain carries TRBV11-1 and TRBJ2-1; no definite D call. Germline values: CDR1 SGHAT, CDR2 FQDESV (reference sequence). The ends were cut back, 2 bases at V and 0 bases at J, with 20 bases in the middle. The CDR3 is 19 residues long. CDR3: CASSLYMIGVSGSYNEQFF. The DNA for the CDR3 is TGTGCCAGCAGCTTATATATGATTGGGGTTTCGGGCTCCTACAATGAGCAGTTCTTC.

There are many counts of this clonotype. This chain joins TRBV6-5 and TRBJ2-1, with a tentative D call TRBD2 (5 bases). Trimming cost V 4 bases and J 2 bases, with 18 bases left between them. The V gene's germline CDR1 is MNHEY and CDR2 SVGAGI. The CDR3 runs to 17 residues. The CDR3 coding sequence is TGTGCCAGCAGTTTGGATCCGACCCGGCGGGCCTACAATGAGCAGTTCTTC. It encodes CASSLDPTRRAYNEQFF.

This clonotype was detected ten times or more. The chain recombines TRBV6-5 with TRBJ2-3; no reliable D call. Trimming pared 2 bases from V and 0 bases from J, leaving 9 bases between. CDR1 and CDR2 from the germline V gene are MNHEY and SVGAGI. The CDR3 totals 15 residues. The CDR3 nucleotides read TGTGCCAGCAGTTACGGAACAGCTAGCACAGATACGCAGTATTTT. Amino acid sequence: CASSYGTASTDTQYF.

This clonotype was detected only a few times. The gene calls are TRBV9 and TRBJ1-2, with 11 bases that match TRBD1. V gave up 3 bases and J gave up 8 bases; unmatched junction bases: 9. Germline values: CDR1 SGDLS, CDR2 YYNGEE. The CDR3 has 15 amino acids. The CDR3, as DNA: TGTGCCAGCAGCGCCCCGAGGGACAGGGGGAACGGCTACACCTTC. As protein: CASSAPRDRGNGYTF.

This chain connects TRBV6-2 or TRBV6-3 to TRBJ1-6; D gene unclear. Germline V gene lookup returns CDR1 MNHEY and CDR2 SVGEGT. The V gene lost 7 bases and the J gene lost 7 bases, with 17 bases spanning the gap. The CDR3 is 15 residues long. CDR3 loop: CASKTDGRRNSPLHF. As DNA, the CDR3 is TGTGCCAGCAAGACCGATGGACGGAGGAATTCACCCCTCCACTTT.